The source of this TCR beta chain is a study of blood T cells in healthy people across ages. The germline V gene has CDR1 LGHNA and CDR2 YNFKEQ. The CDR3 consists of 15 residues. The V and J ends lost 3 bases and 8 bases respectively, with 19 bases between them. Through a sample-barcoded 5' primer and a J-beta primer mix, a second PCR was run for roughly 6 to 12 cycles. The template-switch adaptor, which had 12 random nucleotides, put a tag on each cDNA molecule. TCRdb independently ran MiXCR on the 5' RACE reads; one entry per CDR3 protein. This sample yields hundreds of thousands of distinct CDR3 sequences, of which around two fifths are seen a single time; about 30% belongs to the top ten. Regarding the study as a whole: Per million T cells, TCR beta diversity dropped about linearly as age rose.

Notes on this clonotype: The antigen is not known.

The specimen was blood. This receptor was identified in a man older than 75 in good health. The rearrangement uses TRBV4-2 and TRBJ1-2; TRBD1 is a possible D gene (5 bases). Here the CDR3 DNA reads TGTGCCAGCAGCCAGGCAGCCAGGGAGGAGAAAGGCTACACCTTC. Its protein is CASSQAAREEKGYTF.